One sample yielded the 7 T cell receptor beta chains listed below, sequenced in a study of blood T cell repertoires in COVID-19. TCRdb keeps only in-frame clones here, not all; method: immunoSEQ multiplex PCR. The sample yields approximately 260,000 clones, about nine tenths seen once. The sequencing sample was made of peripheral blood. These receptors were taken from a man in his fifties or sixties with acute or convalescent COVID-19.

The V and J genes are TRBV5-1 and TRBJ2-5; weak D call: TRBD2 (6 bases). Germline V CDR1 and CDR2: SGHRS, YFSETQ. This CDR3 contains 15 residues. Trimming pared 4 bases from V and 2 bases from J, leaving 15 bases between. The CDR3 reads CASSPGWGVQETQYF. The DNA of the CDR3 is TGCGCCAGCAGCCCGGGTTGGGGGGTACAAGAGACCCAGTACTTC.

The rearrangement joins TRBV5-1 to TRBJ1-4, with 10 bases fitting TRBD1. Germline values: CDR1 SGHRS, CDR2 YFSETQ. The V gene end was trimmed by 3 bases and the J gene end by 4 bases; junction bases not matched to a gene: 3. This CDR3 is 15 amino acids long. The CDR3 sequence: CASSSRDRGNEKLFF. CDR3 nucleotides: TGCGCCAGCAGCTCCCGGGACAGGGGTAATGAAAAACTGTTTTTT.

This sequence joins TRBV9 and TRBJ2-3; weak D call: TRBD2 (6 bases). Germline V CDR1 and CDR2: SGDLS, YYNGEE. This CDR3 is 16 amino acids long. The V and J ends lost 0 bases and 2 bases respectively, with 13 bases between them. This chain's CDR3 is CASSVGNSGDTDTQYF. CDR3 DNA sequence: TGTGCCAGCAGCGTAGGTAATAGCGGAGACACAGATACGCAGTATTTT. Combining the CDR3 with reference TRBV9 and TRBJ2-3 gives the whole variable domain DSGVTQTPKHLITATGQRVTLRCSPRSGDLSVYWYQQSLDQGLQFLIQYYNGEERAKGNILERFSAQQFPDLHSELNLSSLELGDSALYFCASSVGNSGDTDTQYFGPGTRLTVL.

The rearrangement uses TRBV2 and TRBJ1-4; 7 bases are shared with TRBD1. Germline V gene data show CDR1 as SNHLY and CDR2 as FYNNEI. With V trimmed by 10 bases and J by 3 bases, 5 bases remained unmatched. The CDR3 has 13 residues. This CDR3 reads CATAGQPNEKLFF. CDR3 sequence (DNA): TGTGCCACCGCGGGACAGCCTAATGAAAAACTGTTTTTT.

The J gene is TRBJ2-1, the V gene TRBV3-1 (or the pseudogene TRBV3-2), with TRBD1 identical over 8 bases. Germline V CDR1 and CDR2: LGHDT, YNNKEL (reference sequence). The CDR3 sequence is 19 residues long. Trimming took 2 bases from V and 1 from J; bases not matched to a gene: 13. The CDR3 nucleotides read TGTGCCAGCAGCCAACGTCCAGGGGGCTCGGAGGGGTCCTACAATGAGCAGTTCTTC. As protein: CASSQRPGGSEGSYNEQFF.

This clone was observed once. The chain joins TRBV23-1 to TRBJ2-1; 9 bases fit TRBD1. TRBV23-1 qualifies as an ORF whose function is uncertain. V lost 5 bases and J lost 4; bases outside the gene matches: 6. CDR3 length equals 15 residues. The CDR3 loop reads CASSSTGGRYNEQFF. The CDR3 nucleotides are TGCGCCAGCAGTTCCACAGGGGGCCGGTACAATGAGCAGTTCTTC.

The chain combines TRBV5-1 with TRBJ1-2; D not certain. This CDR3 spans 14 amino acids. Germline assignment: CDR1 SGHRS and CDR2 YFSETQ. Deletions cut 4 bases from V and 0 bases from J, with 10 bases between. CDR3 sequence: CASSPGIANYGYTF. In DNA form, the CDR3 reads TGCGCCAGCAGCCCGGGGATAGCTAACTATGGCTACACCTTC. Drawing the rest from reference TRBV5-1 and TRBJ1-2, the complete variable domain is KAGVTQTPRYLIKTRGQQVTLSCSPISGHRSVSWYQQTPGQGLQFLFEYFSETQRNKGNFPGRFSGRQFSNSRSEMNVSTLELGDSALYLCASSPGIANYGYTFGSGTRLTVV.